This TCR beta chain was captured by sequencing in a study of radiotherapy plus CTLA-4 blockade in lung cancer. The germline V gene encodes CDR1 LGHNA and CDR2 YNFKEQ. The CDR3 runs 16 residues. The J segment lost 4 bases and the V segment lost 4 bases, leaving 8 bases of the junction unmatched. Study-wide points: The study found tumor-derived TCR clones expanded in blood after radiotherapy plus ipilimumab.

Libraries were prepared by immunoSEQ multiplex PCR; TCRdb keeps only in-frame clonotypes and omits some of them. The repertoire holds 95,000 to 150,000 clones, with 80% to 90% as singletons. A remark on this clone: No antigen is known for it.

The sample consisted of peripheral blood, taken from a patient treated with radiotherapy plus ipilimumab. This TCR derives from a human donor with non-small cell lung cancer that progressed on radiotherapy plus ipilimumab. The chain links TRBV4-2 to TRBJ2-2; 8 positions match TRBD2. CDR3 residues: CASSRGLASGTGELFF. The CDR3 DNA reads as TGTGCCAGCAGCCGCGGACTAGCTTCGGGCACCGGGGAGCTGTTTTTT.